This TCR beta chain was captured in a study of technical replicates of blood from several donors. From germline, CDR1 is SEHNR and CDR2 FQNEAQ (reference sequence). This CDR3 contains 19 residues. The ends were cut back, 5 bases at V and 0 bases at J, with 25 bases in the middle. Measured with immunoSEQ multiplex PCR; TCRdb has only the in-frame clones, and not every one. The table shows about 75,000 clones, with roughly 89% occurring only once. The material sequenced was T cells isolated from PBMCs. The receptor was derived from a human donor in good health. Some clones in this sample may be carry-over from other donors' samples. V is TRBV7-9 and J is TRBJ1-1; no firm D call. CDR3 in amino acids: CASSPRIFRRRDMNTEAFF. DNA for the CDR3: TGTGCCAGCAGCCCCCGGATCTTTCGCCGGCGGGATATGAACACTGAAGCTTTCTTT.